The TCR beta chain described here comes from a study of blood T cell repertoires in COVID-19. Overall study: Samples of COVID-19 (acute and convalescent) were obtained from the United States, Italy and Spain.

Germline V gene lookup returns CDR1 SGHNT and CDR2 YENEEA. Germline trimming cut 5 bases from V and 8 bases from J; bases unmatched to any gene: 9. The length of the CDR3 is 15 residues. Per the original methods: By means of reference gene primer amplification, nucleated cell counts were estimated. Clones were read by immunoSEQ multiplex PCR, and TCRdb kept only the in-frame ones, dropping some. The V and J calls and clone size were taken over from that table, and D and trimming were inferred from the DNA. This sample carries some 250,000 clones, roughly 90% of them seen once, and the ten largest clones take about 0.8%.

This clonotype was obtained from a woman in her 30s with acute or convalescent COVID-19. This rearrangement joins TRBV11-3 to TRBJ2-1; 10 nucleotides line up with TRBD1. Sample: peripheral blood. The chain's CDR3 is CASSPGTGVVYEQFF. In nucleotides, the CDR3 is TGTGCCAGCAGCCCTGGGACAGGGGTAGTGTATGAGCAGTTCTTC.